Shown below are 32 T cell receptor beta chains from a single sample sequenced in a study of cytomegalovirus exposure and HLA in healthy donors. Vbeta (60) and Jbeta (13) primers were used in the PCR. Assay used: immunoSEQ multiplex PCR; TCRdb lists only in-frame clones, some missing. Here the sample spans fewer than 200,000 clones, more than 70% being singletons. What was sequenced was PBMCs. The receptors derive from a man aged 40-50 years in good health and CMV-seropositive.

This clone was detected once. This chain uses TRBV5-4 with TRBJ2-1, with TRBD2 matching over 11 bases. This CDR3 is built from 16 residues. With V trimmed by 4 bases and J by 7 bases, 10 bases remained unmatched. Germline CDR1 SGHNT, CDR2 YYREEE (reference sequence). CDR3: CASSGRLAGGSNEQFF. CDR3 in DNA: TGTGCCAGCAGCGGAAGGCTAGCGGGAGGATCGAATGAGCAGTTCTTC. Variable domain in full (rest from reference TRBV5-4 and TRBJ2-1): ETGVTQSPTHLIKTRGQQVTLRCSSQSGHNTVSWYQQALGQGPQFIFQYYREEENGRGNFPPRFSGLQFPNYSSELNVNALELDDSALYLCASSGRLAGGSNEQFFGPGTRLTVL.

The gene calls are TRBV5-1 and TRBJ2-2, with D possibly being TRBD1 (5 bases). This CDR3 has 15 residues. The V end was cut by 5 bases, the J end by 5 bases, with 16 bases between. CDR1 and CDR2 from the germline V gene are SGHRS and YFSETQ. CDR3 DNA: TGCGCCAGCAGGCGTCAGGGAAGTGATACCGGGGAGCTGTTTTTT. Translating it yields CASRRQGSDTGELFF.

The V gene is TRBV5-1, the J gene TRBJ2-7; D is unresolved. V was trimmed by 1 base and J by 3 bases, leaving 11 bases between them. Germline lookup yields CDR1 SGHRS and CDR2 YFSETQ. The CDR3 length is 14 residues. Written as DNA, the CDR3 is TGCGCCAGCAGCTTGACGGGTCTTAACTACGAGCAGTACTTC. Translation gives CASSLTGLNYEQYF. Using reference TRBV5-1 and TRBJ2-7 for the parts outside the CDR3, the full variable domain is KAGVTQTPRYLIKTRGQQVTLSCSPISGHRSVSWYQQTPGQGLQFLFEYFSETQRNKGNFPGRFSGRQFSNSRSEMNVSTLELGDSALYLCASSLTGLNYEQYFGPGTRLTVT.

The rearrangement joins TRBV6-1 to TRBJ1-1; D ambiguous. The CDR3 is made up of 15 amino acids. The V end lost 1 base, the J end lost 0 bases, and 9 bases lay between the germline ends. CDR1 MNHNS and CDR2 SASEGT come from the germline V gene. This chain's CDR3 is CASSEGRVMNTEAFF. For the CDR3, the DNA is TGTGCCAGCAGTGAAGGGCGGGTCATGAACACTGAAGCTTTCTTT.

The V and J genes are TRBV9 and TRBJ2-6; 9 bases map to TRBD1. CDR3 length equals 17 residues. CDR1 and CDR2 (germline): SGDLS, YYNGEE. J gave up 2 bases and V 4 bases, and 7 bases lay outside the gene matches. As DNA, the CDR3 is TGTGCCAGCAGCACCCGGACAGGGGTGCCTGGGGCCAACGTCCTGACTTTC. Protein sequence: CASSTRTGVPGANVLTF.

The J gene is TRBJ2-7, the V gene TRBV7-9; D is unclear. Trimming removed 5 bases from V and 2 bases from J, with 4 bases in between. This CDR3 contains 11 residues. Looked up from germline, CDR1 is SEHNR and CDR2 is FQNEAQ (reference sequence). Written as DNA, the CDR3 is TGTGCCAGCAGCGAGACCTACGAGCAGTACTTC. Its translation: CASSETYEQYF.

This chain connects TRBV2 to TRBJ2-1, with no clear D. The germline V and J ends were trimmed by 3 bases and 10 bases, with 7 bases remaining between them. The germline V gene has CDR1 SNHLY and CDR2 FYNNEI. The CDR3 runs 11 residues. The CDR3 reads CASSEAREQFF. CDR3 in DNA: TGTGCCAGCAGTGAGGCTAGGGAGCAGTTCTTC.

J is TRBJ2-7 and V is TRBV18; 8 nucleotides line up with TRBD1. V shed 2 bases, J shed 3 bases, and the junction held 6 bases outside the gene matches. Germline V gene sequence: CDR1 KGHSH, CDR2 LQKENI. This CDR3 is built from 15 residues. CDR3 region: CASSPMTGANYEQYF. For the CDR3, the DNA is TGTGCCAGCTCACCAATGACAGGGGCAAACTACGAGCAGTACTTC.

This clone was observed a handful of times. The V gene is TRBV5-1, the J gene TRBJ2-1; TRBD1 agrees at 9 bases. Germline values: CDR1 SGHRS, CDR2 YFSETQ. This CDR3 region has 16 residues. With 1 base clipped from V and 9 bases from J, the junction kept 11 bases outside the gene matches. In DNA, the CDR3 is TGCGCCAGCAGCTTGAGGGGACAGGGCAGTTCCAGTGAGCAGTTCTTC. This codes for CASSLRGQGSSSEQFF.

The chain is built from TRBV19 and TRBJ2-1; TRBD2 aligns across 10 bases. This CDR3 comprises 20 residues. The V gene end was trimmed by 5 bases and the J gene end by 0 bases; junction bases not matched to a gene: 16. CDR1 and CDR2 (germline): LNHDA, SQIVND (reference sequence). CDR3 DNA: TGTGCCAGTAGTGCGCGGGGGGGGCTAGCGGGAGTTCCCTCCTACAATGAGCAGTTCTTC. This gives the protein CASSARGGLAGVPSYNEQFF.

The chain is built from TRBV5-1 and TRBJ2-3; 10 bases match TRBD2. The germline V gene encodes CDR1 SGHRS and CDR2 YFSETQ. After removal of 0 bases from V and 5 bases from J, the junction contained 6 bases not matched to a gene. The CDR3 runs to 16 residues. CDR3 DNA: TGCGCCAGCAGCTTGGTAGGCCTAGCGGGAGAAGATACGCAGTATTTT. This sequence encodes CASSLVGLAGEDTQYF.

A few counts support this clone. This chain connects TRBV29-1 to TRBJ2-1, with 9 bases lining up with TRBD1. The V segment lost 4 bases and the J segment 6 bases; nucleotides outside the gene matches: 7. The CDR3 length is 14 residues. Looked up from germline, CDR1 is SQVTM and CDR2 is ANQGSEA. In nucleotides, the CDR3 is TGCAGCGTTGTAGCCGGGACAGGGCCCAATGAGCAGTTCTTC. It translates to CSVVAGTGPNEQFF.

The chain couples TRBV29-1 to TRBJ2-3, with 8 bases aligning to TRBD1. J was trimmed by 4 bases and V by 4 bases; bases with no gene match: 7. Germline-derived CDR1 and CDR2 are SQVTM and ANQGSEA. The CDR3 covers 14 residues. CDR3 sequence (DNA): TGCAGCGTTGTACCTCCGACAGGGGCAGATACGCAGTATTTT. Protein product: CSVVPPTGADTQYF.

The gene calls are TRBV7-2 and TRBJ2-5, with 7 bases that match TRBD1. The J call may be in error: the DNA end matches TRBJ2-7 better. The CDR3 runs 15 residues. The germline CDR1 and CDR2 sequences are SGHTA and FQGNSA. CDR3 in DNA: TGTGCCAGCAGCCGTTCCGGGACAGAGACCTACGAGCAGTACTTC. The encoded protein is CASSRSGTETYEQYF.

V usage is TRBV19 and J usage is TRBJ2-7, with 7 bases that match TRBD1. V lost 3 bases to trimming and J lost 6 bases; unmatched junction nucleotides: 8. The CDR3 runs 14 residues. The germline V gene has CDR1 LNHDA and CDR2 SQIVND (reference sequence). CDR3 nucleotides: TGTGCCAGTAGTATGACGTGGACAGGTGTCGAGCAGTACTTC. Residues: CASSMTWTGVEQYF.

Of note for this clone: Because the CDR3's place on the DNA is in doubt, the DNA is left out and the CDR3 is given as listed by TCRdb. V gene TRBV9 combines with J gene TRBJ2-1; the table gives TRBD2 as D, unverified against the DNA. Germline V lookup: CDR1 SGDLS, CDR2 YYNGEE. The CDR3 spans 12 residues, counting both ends. This CDR3 is CASSVARGALFF.

The J gene is TRBJ1-3, the V gene TRBV5-5, with 9 bases identical to TRBD1. The germline V gene encodes CDR1 SGHKS and CDR2 YYEKEE (reference sequence). The CDR3 totals 12 residues. With 4 bases clipped from V and 14 bases from J, the junction kept 7 bases outside the gene matches. CDR3 loop: CASSTLQGAVYF. CDR3 bases: TGTGCCAGCAGCACATTACAGGGGGCAGTATATTTT.

The V call is TRBV4-3, the J call TRBJ2-1; 9 nucleotides agree with TRBD2. Trimming took 3 bases from V and 4 from J; bases not matched to a gene: 7. The germline V gene has CDR1 LGHNA and CDR2 YSLEER. The CDR3 contains 16 residues. The CDR3 protein is CASSQRASGDYNEQFF. CDR3 DNA sequence: TGCGCCAGCAGCCAGAGGGCTAGCGGGGATTACAATGAGCAGTTCTTC.

Regarding this clone: Its ends do not fully match the called genes, so a read error is possible. The chain links TRBV7-9 to TRBJ1-5, with 11 bases lining up with TRBD1. The CDR3 contains 14 residues. Germline-derived CDR1 and CDR2 are SEHNR and FQNEAQ (reference sequence). In DNA form, the CDR3 reads TGTTCCAGCAGCCTTGGACAGGGGGCGGAGCCCCAGCATTTT. Residues: CSSSLGQGAEPQHF.

The chain joins TRBV28 to TRBJ1-6; D is perhaps TRBD1 (6 bases). V shed 5 bases and J shed 0 bases, with 17 bases lying between them. This CDR3 region has 18 residues. Looked up from germline, CDR1 is MDHEN and CDR2 is SYDVKM. CDR3 region: CASSTYRVRSSYNSPLHF. The CDR3 bases are TGTGCCAGCAGTACGTACAGGGTGAGAAGCTCCTATAATTCACCCCTCCACTTT.

This chain joins TRBV7-2 and TRBJ2-7; 10 positions agree with TRBD2. The V gene end was trimmed by 5 bases and the J gene end by 0 bases; junction bases not matched to a gene: 4. This CDR3 comprises 15 residues. Germline-derived CDR1 and CDR2 are SGHTA and FQGNSA. The CDR3 region is CASSPRLAGSYEQYF. The CDR3 coding sequence is TGTGCCAGCAGCCCTAGACTAGCGGGCTCCTACGAGCAGTACTTC. The whole variable domain, filled in from reference TRBV7-2 and TRBJ2-7, reads GAGVSQSPSNKVTEKGKDVELRCDPISGHTALYWYRQSLGQGLEFLIYFQGNSAPDKSGLPSDRFSAERTGGSVSTLTIQRTQQEDSAVYLCASSPRLAGSYEQYFGPGTRLTVT.

The gene calls are TRBV6-5 and TRBJ1-2, with TRBD1 matching over 7 bases. The V segment lost 7 bases and the J segment 4 bases; nucleotides outside the gene matches: 6. CDR1 MNHEY and CDR2 SVGAGI come from the germline V gene. This CDR3 has 13 residues. CDR3 nucleotides: TGTGCCAGCACCCCCACAGGGGCCTATGGCTACACCTTC. This gives the protein CASTPTGAYGYTF.

This chain joins TRBV7-2 and TRBJ1-3; D gene uncertain. CDR1 and CDR2 from the germline V gene are SGHTA and FQGNSA. The CDR3 is made up of 15 amino acids. The germline V and J ends were trimmed by 1 base and 0 bases, with 7 bases remaining between them. The chain's CDR3 is CASSLVSLSGNTIYF. CDR3 sequence (DNA): TGTGCCAGCAGCTTAGTGTCACTCTCTGGAAACACCATATATTTT.

This chain uses TRBV15 with TRBJ1-5, with 8 bases that match TRBD1. The CDR3 runs 13 residues. Germline V gene sequence: CDR1 LNHNV, CDR2 YYDKDF (reference sequence). Losses at the gene ends were 8 bases for V and 6 bases for J; bases not matched to a gene: 6. The CDR3 DNA is TGTGCCACCGCATTACAGGGGGGTCAGCCCCAGCATTTT. Translated, it gives CATALQGGQPQHF.

This clone was counted a few times. J is TRBJ2-7 and V is TRBV7-9, with D perhaps matching TRBD1 (5 bases). The CDR3 totals 14 residues. In germline, CDR1 is SEHNR, CDR2 FQNEAQ (reference sequence). Trimming left V 1 base short and J 6 bases short, with 13 bases between. The CDR3 region is CASSLGLDGAEQYF. In DNA form, the CDR3 reads TGTGCCAGCAGCTTAGGTCTAGATGGGGCCGAGCAGTACTTC.

This clone was observed many times. The rearrangement links TRBV4-3 to TRBJ1-1; no clear D gene. V lost 0 bases, J lost 1 base, and 9 bases lay in between. Germline lookup yields CDR1 LGHNA and CDR2 YSLEER. This CDR3 is built from 15 residues. The CDR3 region is CASSQDRGENTEAFF. The CDR3, as DNA: TGCGCCAGCAGCCAAGACCGCGGAGAGAACACTGAAGCTTTCTTT.

This sequence joins TRBV5-4 and TRBJ2-7; D remains ambiguous. Trimming took off 0 bases at V and 3 bases at J, with 10 bases between the two ends. Germline V gene sequence: CDR1 SGHNT, CDR2 YYREEE (reference sequence). The CDR3 consists of 14 residues. The CDR3 bases are TGTGCCAGCAGCTTGGGAGACACCCTCTACGAGCAGTACTTC. This translates into CASSLGDTLYEQYF.

The chain is built from TRBV2 and TRBJ1-2, with 7 bases fitting TRBD1. The ends lost 4 bases at V and 3 bases at J; junction bases unmatched: 5. Germline V gene sequence: CDR1 SNHLY, CDR2 FYNNEI. The CDR3 is made up of 14 amino acids. The CDR3 sequence is CASSGGGRDYGYTF. As DNA, the CDR3 is TGTGCCAGCAGTGGAGGGGGCCGGGACTATGGCTACACCTTC.

As for this clone: An end of the junction differs from the germline gene, which may be a read error. The chain employs TRBV5-4 and TRBJ2-6, with 7 positions matching TRBD2. Germline loops: CDR1 SGHNT, CDR2 YYREEE (reference sequence). The CDR3 has 16 residues. CDR3 bases: TGTGCCAGCAGCCCGACCGGGGGGACTGGGGCCAACGGCCTGACTTTC. Translating gives CASSPTGGTGANGLTF.

This clone was counted a few times. V gene TRBV5-6 combines with J gene TRBJ2-7; no definite D call. Trimming pared 0 bases from V and 2 bases from J, leaving 3 bases between. This CDR3 is 12 amino acids long. The germline CDR1 and CDR2 sequences are SGHDT and YYEEEE. CDR3 sequence: CASSLGAYEQYF. The CDR3 coding sequence is TGTGCCAGCAGCTTGGGAGCCTACGAGCAGTACTTC.

This rearrangement joins TRBV5-1 to TRBJ2-3; D call uncertain. Trimming removed 5 bases from V and 0 bases from J, with 7 bases in between. From germline, CDR1 is SGHRS and CDR2 YFSETQ. CDR3 length: 13 residues. CDR3 protein: CASRSDSTDTQYF. Written as DNA, the CDR3 is TGCGCCAGCAGAAGCGACAGCACAGATACGCAGTATTTT.

The chain combines TRBV11-3 with TRBJ2-7; D gene unclear. Germline V gene sequence: CDR1 SGHNT, CDR2 YENEEA. CDR3 length: 13 residues. V was cut by 5 bases and J by 0 bases, with 8 bases left in between. CDR3 bases: TGTGCCAGCAGCCCCCCTCGCTCCTACGAGCAGTACTTC. Amino acids: CASSPPRSYEQYF.